The entry below describes one T cell receptor (beta chain). This record comes from a study of blood T cell repertoires in COVID-19. The overall study: The United States, Italy and Spain provided the acute and convalescent COVID-19 samples. Sources were T cells, B-cell-depleted T cells, or PBMCs; the material itself was cDNA or gDNA.

Source study methods: It was from reference gene primer amplification that nucleated cell counts were estimated. The assay was immunoSEQ multiplex PCR, and TCRdb's table has in-frame clones only and misses some. That table gives V, J and clone size, and the DNA gave D and trimming. The data hold around 150,000 clones, with approximately 90% observed a single time. The CDR3 consists of 15 residues. Germline loops: CDR1 SGDLS, CDR2 YYNGEE. V was clipped by 4 bases and J by 0 bases; unmatched bases: 5. The clonotype originates from a man younger than 35 with acute or convalescent COVID-19. The V call is TRBV9, the J call TRBJ1-1, with 8 bases that match TRBD1. What was sequenced was peripheral blood. CDR3 sequence: CASSTRTGMNTEAFF. The CDR3 region has the DNA TGTGCCAGCAGCACGCGGACAGGGATGAACACTGAAGCTTTCTTT.